This T cell receptor beta chain was recorded in a study of T cell responses to AZD1222 COVID-19 vaccine. About the study: Second-dose intervals of approximately 4 or approximately 12 weeks were pooled.

V lost 7 bases, J lost 0 bases, and 6 bases lay in between. This CDR3 comprises 12 residues. Study-wide findings and caveats: Spike regions recognized by vaccine-associated CD4 TCRs spanned the protein, led by 160-218 and 743-854. White British ancestry dominated among donors, who included more females, and clonal diversity was possibly underestimated. Spike-specific TCRs gained breadth and depth after people received two AZD1222 doses.

Only in-frame clones appear in the TCRdb table, and some are missing; sequencing was by immunoSEQ multiplex PCR. Of roughly 67,000 clones in the sample, about 80% were seen once. Remarks on this clone: Its antigen remains unidentified.

J is TRBJ1-1 and V is TRBV12-3 or TRBV12-4, with a tentative D call TRBD1 (5 bases). The sample consisted of peripheral blood, taken on day 0 of AZD1222 vaccination. The clonotype was recovered from an adult in good health. In DNA form, the CDR3 reads TGTGCCAGCACCAGGGTGAACACTGAAGCTTTCTTT. It is translated as CASTRVNTEAFF.